Each of the 30 T cell receptor beta chains below was sequenced from the same sample in a study of blood T cell repertoires in COVID-19. The table came from immunoSEQ multiplex PCR; TCRdb's copy has only in-frame clones and leaves some out. In the table there are more than 95,000 clones, about 86% of which are singletons. Sequenced material: peripheral blood. Receptor source: a human donor in a cohort sampled during active COVID-19.

The V and J genes are TRBV28 and TRBJ1-1; D might be TRBD1 (5 bases). The CDR3 extends over 14 amino acids. V lost 0 bases to trimming and J lost 1 base, with 6 bases between them. Germline V gene lookup returns CDR1 MDHEN and CDR2 SYDVKM. The CDR3 is CASSLWGRNTEAFF. Here the CDR3 DNA reads TGTGCCAGCAGTTTATGGGGGCGGAACACTGAAGCTTTCTTT.

This chain joins TRBV19 and TRBJ1-6; D is unresolved. This CDR3 spans 15 amino acids. Germline-derived CDR1 and CDR2 are LNHDA and SQIVND (reference sequence). Trimming cost V 3 bases and J 4 bases, with 10 bases left between them. The CDR3 here is CASSIGRSYNSPLHF. The CDR3 nucleotides read TGTGCCAGTAGTATTGGGCGTTCTTATAATTCACCCCTCCACTTT.

The J gene is TRBJ2-6, the V gene TRBV2; D may be TRBD2 (6 bases). Germline CDR1 and CDR2: SNHLY and FYNNEI. The V end lost 3 bases, the J end lost 0 bases, and 9 bases lay between the germline ends. The CDR3 has 16 amino acids. The CDR3 spells CASSELRGSGANVLTF. The DNA of the CDR3 is TGTGCCAGCAGTGAGTTGCGGGGCTCTGGGGCCAACGTCCTGACTTTC.

The chain carries TRBV5-6 and TRBJ2-7; D remains ambiguous. The CDR3 consists of 13 residues. Germline V gives CDR1 SGHDT, CDR2 YYEEEE. Trimming stripped 4 bases from V and 2 bases from J, with 10 bases between. The CDR3 DNA is TGTGCCAGCAGCCCGGGTCGTACCTACGAGCAGTACTTC. Protein sequence: CASSPGRTYEQYF.

This clone has a single count. The chain links TRBV7-8 to TRBJ2-3, with TRBD2 as a possible D gene (7 bases). V lost 0 bases, J lost 1 base, and 11 bases lay in between. This CDR3 has 16 amino acids. CDR1 and CDR2 (germline): SGHVS, FQNEAQ. CDR3 sequence (DNA): TGTGCCAGCAGCTTAGCCGGGGGGCTTGGCACAGATACGCAGTATTTT. Encoded protein: CASSLAGGLGTDTQYF.

The genes are TRBV2 and TRBJ1-5; 9 bases line up with TRBD1. The CDR3 length is 15 residues. Germline CDR1 is SNHLY and CDR2 is FYNNEI. Losses at the gene ends were 6 bases for V and 6 bases for J; bases not matched to a gene: 9. As DNA, the CDR3 is TGTGCCAGCAGCGTACAGGGGGCTGGTAGTCAGCCCCAGCATTTT. Translated: CASSVQGAGSQPQHF.

This clone was recorded only once. The chain is built from TRBV9 and TRBJ2-2, with 8 bases identical to TRBD2. The ends lost 2 bases at V and 5 bases at J; junction bases unmatched: 8. This CDR3 is built from 16 residues. Germline CDR1 is SGDLS and CDR2 is YYNGEE. DNA of the CDR3: TGTGCCAGCAGCGTTGGGCTAGCGGGTATGACCGGGGAGCTGTTTTTT. It specifies CASSVGLAGMTGELFF.

The DNA for the CDR3 is TGTGCCACCAGCACCCGGACTAGCGGGACGGCAGATACGCAGTATTTT. Translated, it gives CATSTRTSGTADTQYF. The rearrangement joins TRBV15 to TRBJ2-3; 12 bases agree with TRBD2. CDR3 size: 16 residues. Germline CDR1 and CDR2: LNHNV and YYDKDF (reference sequence). Trimming removed 4 bases from V and 4 bases from J; junction bases left unmatched: 6.

This clone occurred a few times. The J gene is TRBJ2-1, the V gene TRBV10-2; D ambiguous. Trimming removed 6 bases at V and 8 bases at J, with 11 bases between. There are 12 residues in the CDR3. Germline loops: CDR1 WSHSY, CDR2 SAAADI. Here the CDR3 reads CASRRSSDEQFF. The CDR3 DNA is TGCGCCAGCAGACGGAGTTCGGATGAGCAGTTCTTC.

The gene calls are TRBV7-2 and TRBJ2-1, with D tentatively TRBD2 (6 bases). Germline CDR1 SGHTA, CDR2 FQGNSA. The CDR3 runs 16 residues. V dropped 2 bases and J dropped 4 bases, with 15 bases sitting between them. CDR3 in DNA: TGTGCCAGCAGCTTATCTGCTCGCGGGGTTTACAATGAGCAGTTCTTC. The encoded protein is CASSLSARGVYNEQFF.

This chain joins TRBV9 and TRBJ2-3, with 13 bases that match TRBD2. V lost 8 bases and J lost 0; bases outside the gene matches: 9. The CDR3 totals 17 residues. Germline CDR1 SGDLS, CDR2 YYNGEE. CDR3 bases: TGTGCCAGTTCATCCGGGACTAGCGGGGAAAGCACAGATACGCAGTATTTT. Its protein is CASSSGTSGESTDTQYF. The full variable domain, rest sourced from reference TRBV9 and TRBJ2-3, is DSGVTQTPKHLITATGQRVTLRCSPRSGDLSVYWYQQSLDQGLQFLIQYYNGEERAKGNILERFSAQQFPDLHSELNLSSLELGDSALYFCASSSGTSGESTDTQYFGPGTRLTVL.

This chain uses TRBV7-9 with TRBJ2-3, with unresolved D. Germline V gives CDR1 SEHNR, CDR2 FQNEAQ (reference sequence). CDR3 length equals 11 residues. Between the trimmed V and J ends, which lost 1 base and 7 bases, there was a span of 3 bases. The CDR3 region is CASSLVNTQYF. The CDR3, as DNA: TGTGCCAGCAGCTTAGTAAATACGCAGTATTTT.

The chain joins TRBV27 to TRBJ2-1; 11 bases match TRBD2. CDR3 length: 19 amino acids. Trimming removed 4 bases from V and 0 bases from J; junction bases left unmatched: 11. Germline values: CDR1 MNHEY, CDR2 SMNVEV (reference sequence). The DNA of the CDR3 is TGTGCCAGCAGTTCCACCTACTTAGCGGGAGGGCCCTCCTACAATGAGCAGTTCTTC. As protein: CASSSTYLAGGPSYNEQFF.

V gene TRBV3-1 (or the pseudogene TRBV3-2) combines with J gene TRBJ2-1; a weak D match, TRBD1 (6 bases). The CDR3 sequence is 14 residues long. The V end was cut by 4 bases, the J end by 6 bases, with 13 bases between. The germline gives CDR1 LGHDT, CDR2 YNNKEL (reference sequence). The CDR3 DNA sequence: TGTGCCAGCAGCCTTTCTTACAGGGTCAATGAGCAGTTCTTC. Its translation is CASSLSYRVNEQFF.

This clone has just one count. J is TRBJ2-7 and V is TRBV18, with 9 bases identical to TRBD1. The CDR3 loop spans 14 amino acids. V dropped 6 bases and J dropped 7; count of bases not matched to a gene: 10. CDR1 and CDR2 from the germline V gene are KGHSH and LQKENI. The CDR3 DNA reads TGTGCCAGCTCCCCTAGACAGGGGGTGGGGGAGCAGTACTTC. This sequence encodes CASSPRQGVGEQYF.

CDR3 nucleotides: TGCGCCAGCAGCCCAGCGGGGTACTCTGGAAACACCATATATTTT. It encodes CASSPAGYSGNTIYF. The rearrangement links TRBV4-3 to TRBJ1-3; D is undetermined. Germline V gene lookup returns CDR1 LGHNA and CDR2 YSLEER. The CDR3 is made up of 15 amino acids. V was cut by 4 bases and J by 0 bases, with 10 bases left in between.

This chain links TRBV5-4 with TRBJ2-7; 7 bases align to TRBD1. With V trimmed by 5 bases and J by 2 bases, 10 bases remained unmatched. Germline V gene data show CDR1 as SGHNT and CDR2 as YYREEE (reference sequence). The CDR3 contains 15 residues. Written as DNA, the CDR3 is TGTGCCAGCAGACGGACCGGGACAGCGCCCTACGAGCAGTACTTC. Protein product: CASRRTGTAPYEQYF.

J is TRBJ2-1 and V is TRBV7-3; 15 bases agree with TRBD2. With 4 bases clipped from V and 6 bases from J, the junction kept 4 bases outside the gene matches. This CDR3 contains 16 residues. Germline CDR1 SGHTA, CDR2 FQGTGA. This CDR3 reads CASSWTSGGAPNEQFF. In DNA, the CDR3 is TGTGCCAGCAGCTGGACTAGCGGGGGGGCCCCCAATGAGCAGTTCTTC.

This clone showed up just a few times. The CDR3 loop is CASSVEGTANSPLHF. DNA for the CDR3: TGTGCCAGTAGTGTGGAGGGGACAGCGAATTCACCCCTCCACTTT. V usage is TRBV19 and J usage is TRBJ1-6, with TRBD1 matching 7 bases. In germline, CDR1 is LNHDA, CDR2 SQIVND (reference sequence). V shed 5 bases and J 7 bases; nucleotides not matched to a gene: 8. The CDR3 totals 15 residues. Looking up the rest from reference TRBV19 and TRBJ1-6 gives the full variable domain: DGGITQSPKYLFRKEGQNVTLSCEQNLNHDAMYWYRQDPGQGLRLIYYSQIVNDFQKGDIAEGYSVSREKKESFPLTVTSAQKNPTAFYLCASSVEGTANSPLHFGNGTRLTVT.

The chain couples TRBV24-1 to TRBJ1-2; D ambiguous. The ends were cut back, 0 bases at V and 8 bases at J, with 15 bases in the middle. The V gene's germline CDR1 is KGHDR and CDR2 SFDVKD. The CDR3 contains 15 residues. CDR3 nucleotides: TGTGCCACCAGTGATTTGGGATCAGGTACCGACGGCTACACCTTC. As protein: CATSDLGSGTDGYTF.

This chain links TRBV6-5 with TRBJ1-1, with no clear D. Germline CDR1 MNHEY, CDR2 SVGAGI. The CDR3 has 15 amino acids. V was pared by 6 bases and J by 2 bases, with 16 bases between. CDR3 coding DNA: TGTGCCAGCAGCCCGCAGGTCCGGGGAAACACTGAAGCTTTCTTT. It yields the protein CASSPQVRGNTEAFF.

V and J are TRBV30 and TRBJ1-3; no reliable D call. Trimming left V 2 bases short and J 8 bases short, with 7 bases between. Germline loops: CDR1 GTSNPN, CDR2 SVGIG (reference sequence). This CDR3 is 11 amino acids long. CDR3 in amino acids: CAWSSGDTIYF. CDR3 in DNA: TGTGCCTGGAGTAGCGGAGACACCATATATTTT.

This clone was picked up one time. The chain has TRBV19 and TRBJ2-1, with 9 bases that match TRBD1. With V trimmed by 6 bases and J by 3 bases, 6 bases remained unmatched. Germline V gene lookup returns CDR1 LNHDA and CDR2 SQIVND (reference sequence). This CDR3 region has 15 residues. CDR3 region: CASSIPGQGYNEQFF. CDR3 DNA sequence: TGTGCCAGTAGCATTCCGGGACAGGGCTACAATGAGCAGTTCTTC.

J is TRBJ1-3 and V is TRBV11-2; no firm D call. V lost 1 base, J lost 0 bases, and 13 bases lay in between. The CDR3 is made up of 17 amino acids. Germline V CDR1 and CDR2: SGHAT, FQNNGV. The CDR3 region has the DNA TGTGCCAGCAGCTTAGGGTTGCGGGCAATCTCTGGAAACACCATATATTTT. It specifies CASSLGLRAISGNTIYF.

J is TRBJ1-5 and V is TRBV6-5; 8 nucleotides match TRBD1. The CDR3 extends over 15 amino acids. J lost 4 bases, V lost 5 bases, and 7 bases had no gene match. Germline lookup yields CDR1 MNHEY and CDR2 SVGAGI. This CDR3 is CASSPDRVRNQPQHF. The CDR3 region has the DNA TGTGCCAGCAGTCCGGACAGGGTCAGGAATCAGCCCCAGCATTTT.

This chain connects TRBV15 to TRBJ1-1, with 8 bases that match TRBD1. CDR1 is LNHNV and CDR2 is YYDKDF in the germline V gene (reference sequence). This CDR3 comprises 15 residues. Losses at the gene ends were 4 bases for V and 1 base for J; bases not matched to a gene: 5. The CDR3 loop reads CATSIPDRANTEAFF. For the CDR3, the DNA is TGTGCCACCAGCATTCCGGACAGGGCGAACACTGAAGCTTTCTTT.

The chain employs TRBV3-1 (or the pseudogene TRBV3-2) and TRBJ1-6; D unclear. The V and J ends lost 1 base and 6 bases respectively, with 7 bases between them. CDR3 length equals 14 residues. Germline CDR1 is LGHDT and CDR2 is YNNKEL (reference sequence). The CDR3 here is CASSQGHSNSPLHF. Here the CDR3 DNA reads TGTGCCAGCAGCCAAGGACATTCTAATTCACCCCTCCACTTT.

This clone was seen only a few times. This sequence joins TRBV6-2 or TRBV6-3 and TRBJ1-5; D gene unclear. This CDR3 contains 16 residues. Trimming shortened V by 3 bases and J by 1 base, and 13 bases separated the two germline ends. The germline V gene has CDR1 MNHEY and CDR2 SVGEGT. The chain's CDR3 is CASSYLAGISNQPQHF. The CDR3 bases are TGTGCCAGCAGTTATTTGGCGGGTATCAGCAATCAGCCCCAGCATTTT.

This clone was counted only a few times. The CDR3, as DNA: TGTGCCAGTCCGACTAGCGGGAGTGTATACGAGCAGTACTTC. It codes for CASPTSGSVYEQYF. The chain joins TRBV19 to TRBJ2-7; 12 nucleotides align to TRBD2. Per the germline V gene, CDR1 is LNHDA and CDR2 is SQIVND (reference sequence). This CDR3 comprises 14 residues. Trimming removed 8 bases from V and 4 bases from J; junction bases left unmatched: 6.

The chain joins TRBV15 to TRBJ2-2, with TRBD2 matching over 8 bases. V was pared by 5 bases and J by 1 base, with 9 bases of the junction left unmatched. CDR1 LNHNV and CDR2 YYDKDF come from the germline V gene (reference sequence). CDR3 length: 17 amino acids. The CDR3 loop reads CATSRPLAGGNTGELFF. CDR3 nucleotide sequence: TGTGCCACCAGCCGACCCCTTGCGGGAGGGAACACCGGGGAGCTGTTTTTT.